The 22 T cell receptor beta chains reported below all come from one sample, sequenced in a study of T cells after yellow fever vaccination. MiXCR, run by TCRdb on the 5' RACE reads, gives a single entry per CDR3 protein. This sample has about 49,000 distinct CDR3 sequences, with roughly 7.5% found just once. Source: CD8+ T cells sorted from PBMCs, taken roughly 14 days after the first yellow fever vaccination. These receptors were collected from a man younger than 30 who received the YFV17D yellow fever vaccine.

This clonotype was picked up a small number of times. CDR3 sequence: CASSSRDRGGIHGYTF. In DNA, the CDR3 is TGTGCCAGCAGCTCACGGGACAGGGGTGGAATTCATGGCTACACCTTC. The V call is TRBV7-9, the J call TRBJ1-2; 10 bases line up with TRBD1. In germline, CDR1 is SEHNR, CDR2 FQNEAQ (reference sequence). This CDR3 is built from 16 residues. V lost 4 bases to trimming and J lost 6 bases; unmatched junction nucleotides: 11. The full variable domain, with the rest looked up from reference TRBV7-9 and TRBJ1-2, is DTGVSQNPRHKITKRGQNVTFRCDPISEHNRLYWYRQTLGQGPEFLTYFQNEAQLEKSRLLSDRFSAERPKGSFSTLEIQRTEQGDSAMYLCASSSRDRGGIHGYTFGSGTRLTVV.

As for this clonotype: This may come from a read error, since a much larger clone is one base off. The rearrangement joins TRBV30 to TRBJ2-5; TRBD1 is a possible D gene (6 bases). CDR3 length equals 15 residues. The germline gives CDR1 GTSNPN, CDR2 SVGIG (reference sequence). V lost 2 bases and J 1 base, leaving 14 bases between the germline ends. The DNA for the CDR3 is TGTGCCTGGAGTTGGACAGCGGCACTCCAAGAGACCCAGTACTTC. Its protein is CAWSWTAALQETQYF.

This clonotype has at least ten counts. The gene calls are TRBV10-3 and TRBJ2-7, with 7 bases identical to TRBD1. This CDR3 is 18 amino acids long. The germline CDR1 and CDR2 sequences are ENHRY and SYGVKD. Trimming cost V 6 bases and J 0 bases; bases outside gene matches: 17. The CDR3 coding sequence is TGTGCCATCAGCATTTCCGGGACAGAGGGATTGGTCTCCTACGAGCAGTACTTC. Translated: CAISISGTEGLVSYEQYF.

J is TRBJ1-5 and V is TRBV7-9; 8 nucleotides line up with TRBD1. CDR1 is SEHNR, CDR2 FQNEAQ, per germline (reference sequence). The CDR3 length is 15 residues. The V and J ends lost 1 base and 5 bases, in that order; junction bases with no gene match: 4. The CDR3 DNA sequence: TGTGCCAGCAGCTTAGGTGGGACAGGACATCAGCCCCAGCATTTT. Protein product: CASSLGGTGHQPQHF.

The table lists this clonotype with many counts. The J gene is TRBJ1-1, the V gene TRBV4-3; TRBD1 agrees at 8 bases. There are 16 residues in the CDR3. The J segment lost 3 bases and the V segment lost 3 bases, leaving 9 bases of the junction unmatched. Germline V gene lookup returns CDR1 LGHNA and CDR2 YSLEER. CDR3 bases: TGCGCCAGCAGCCAGGGAATCACAGGGGGATACACTGAAGCTTTCTTT. Translation gives CASSQGITGGYTEAFF.

This chain links TRBV12-3 or TRBV12-4 with TRBJ1-2, with D unresolved. V was pared by 0 bases and J by 4 bases, with 12 bases between. The CDR3 runs 15 residues. The CDR3 protein is CASSLATRMLYGYTF. For the CDR3, the DNA is TGTGCCAGCAGTTTAGCCACCAGGATGCTCTATGGCTACACCTTC.

This clonotype is large in the sample. V gene TRBV10-2 combines with J gene TRBJ2-7, with 7 positions matching TRBD1. This CDR3 has 13 amino acids. Trimming took 7 bases from V and 0 from J; bases not matched to a gene: 3. Germline V gene lookup returns CDR1 WSHSY and CDR2 SAAADI. This chain's CDR3 is CASMTGHSYEQYF. In DNA form, the CDR3 reads TGCGCCAGCATGACAGGGCACTCCTACGAGCAGTACTTC.

This clonotype was seen ten or more times. This chain connects TRBV4-1 to TRBJ2-7; TRBD2 matches 8 bases. Looked up from germline, CDR1 is MGHRA and CDR2 is YSYEKL. The CDR3 runs to 13 residues. Unmatched junction bases numbered 2, after V lost 4 bases and J lost 3 bases. The CDR3 region has the DNA TGCGCCAGCAGCCCTCGGGGGGGCTACGAGCAGTACTTC. Translating it yields CASSPRGGYEQYF.

This clonotype was recorded many times. The V gene is TRBV5-1, the J gene TRBJ2-1; weak D call: TRBD1 (6 bases). This CDR3 is 14 amino acids long. V was pared by 0 bases and J by 8 bases, with 12 bases between. CDR1 is SGHRS, CDR2 YFSETQ, per germline. The DNA of the CDR3 is TGCGCCAGCAGCTTGGAGGGGGTCTGGGATGAGCAGTTCTTC. This translates into CASSLEGVWDEQFF. The variable domain in full, completed from reference TRBV5-1 and TRBJ2-1, reads KAGVTQTPRYLIKTRGQQVTLSCSPISGHRSVSWYQQTPGQGLQFLFEYFSETQRNKGNFPGRFSGRQFSNSRSEMNVSTLELGDSALYLCASSLEGVWDEQFFGPGTRLTVL.

The sample holds a few counts of this clonotype. The chain carries TRBV5-4 and TRBJ1-2; the D is unclear. The CDR3 totals 15 residues. V was clipped by 1 base and J by 8 bases, with 18 bases between them. Germline CDR1 reads SGHNT; CDR2 reads YYREEE (reference sequence). CDR3 residues: CASSLPFGVVAGYTF. CDR3 bases: TGTGCCAGCAGCTTGCCGTTCGGGGTTGTGGCCGGCTACACCTTC.

This clonotype showed up many times. The chain carries TRBV7-2 and TRBJ1-1; a possible D gene is TRBD1 (5 bases). Germline V gene lookup returns CDR1 SGHTA and CDR2 FQGNSA. The CDR3 contains 14 residues. Trimming pared 2 bases from V and 4 bases from J, leaving 11 bases between. The CDR3 here is CASSLQGRFTEAFF. The CDR3, as DNA: TGTGCCAGCAGCTTACAGGGACGATTCACTGAAGCTTTCTTT.

Turning to this clonotype: This could be a read error, since a much larger clone is one nucleotide away. The chain uses TRBV5-1 and TRBJ2-1; no clear D. V gave up 0 bases and J gave up 6 bases, with 7 bases separating them. The CDR3 covers 13 residues. Germline lookup yields CDR1 SGHRS and CDR2 YFSETQ. CDR3 in DNA: TGCGCCAGCAGCTTGGCAGCAATCAATGAGCAGTTCTTC. Translation gives CASSLAAINEQFF.

Of note for this clonotype: A much larger clone differs by one base, so this may be a read error. The chain is built from TRBV7-9 and TRBJ2-5; D remains ambiguous. Germline V gene sequence: CDR1 SEHNR, CDR2 FQNEAQ (reference sequence). This CDR3 is built from 13 residues. CDR3 sequence reads: CASGLGPRETQYF. The CDR3 bases are TGTGCCAGCGGCTTAGGGCCGAGGGAGACCCAGTACTTC.

This clonotype was recorded many times. The rearrangement uses TRBV28 and TRBJ2-3; TRBD1 aligns across 10 bases. This CDR3 has 14 residues. In germline, CDR1 is MDHEN, CDR2 SYDVKM. Trimming at V came to 6 bases and at J to 7 bases, leaving 7 bases not matched to a gene. The CDR3 DNA follows: TGTGCCAGCAGCGACAGGGGGCGAGGAAATACGCAGTATTTT. Protein product: CASSDRGRGNTQYF.

This clonotype has just a few counts. The rearrangement joins TRBV7-8 to TRBJ2-1; D is possibly TRBD1 (6 bases). Germline values: CDR1 SGHVS, CDR2 FQNEAQ. This CDR3 contains 12 residues. Trimming pared 5 bases from V and 9 bases from J, leaving 11 bases between. CDR3 DNA sequence: TGTGCCAGCAGCACCCCAGGGGTTGAGCAGTTCTTC. Translating it yields CASSTPGVEQFF.

The rearrangement joins TRBV21-1 to TRBJ2-1; the table's D call of TRBD2 was not tested on the DNA. TRBV21-1 is described as a pseudogene. This CDR3 region has 17 residues. CDR3: CASSEGLDISSYNEQFF. The CDR3 nucleotides are TGTGCCAGCAGCGAGGGACTAGACATTAGCTCCTACAATGAGCAGTTCTTC.

Concerning this clonotype itself: A much larger clonotype is one base distant, so this may be a read error. This chain joins TRBV5-1 and TRBJ2-4, with D perhaps TRBD1 (5 bases). The CDR3 length is 14 residues. Per the germline V gene, CDR1 is SGHRS and CDR2 is YFSETQ. CDR3 sequence reads: CASSTGQARNIQYF. Here the CDR3 DNA reads TGCGCCAGCAGCACCGGACAAGCCAGAAACATTCAGTACTTC.

Concerning this clonotype: This could be a read error, since a much larger clone is one nucleotide away. The chain couples TRBV9 to TRBJ2-1, with 9 bases that match TRBD2. Germline values: CDR1 SGDLS, CDR2 YYNGEE. This CDR3 contains 21 residues. The CDR3 region is CASSDSSGAPGLLSSYIEQFF. The CDR3 DNA sequence: TGTGCCAGCAGCGACTCTAGCGGGGCCCCAGGCCTCCTGAGCTCCTACATTGAGCAGTTCTTC.

This clonotype turned up a few times. The CDR3 region has the DNA TGCGCCAGCAGCCAAGTGGCGGGGGCGGATCAGCCCCAGCATTTT. Translation gives CASSQVAGADQPQHF. The chain couples TRBV4-1 to TRBJ1-5; TRBD1 is a possible D gene (6 bases). CDR1 MGHRA and CDR2 YSYEKL come from the germline V gene. V was trimmed by 1 base and J by 5 bases, leaving 12 bases between them. CDR3 length equals 15 residues.

The chain employs TRBV4-1 and TRBJ1-5, with D perhaps TRBD1 (5 bases). The CDR3 has 16 residues. CDR1 MGHRA and CDR2 YSYEKL come from the germline V gene. Trimming took off 2 bases at V and 5 bases at J, with 16 bases between the two ends. CDR3 amino acids: CASSQLVGQGDQPQHF. The CDR3 bases are TGCGCCAGCAGCCAACTCGTGGGGCAGGGAGATCAGCCCCAGCATTTT.

Many counts were recorded for this clonotype. J is TRBJ2-1 and V is TRBV30; D call uncertain. V lost 0 bases and J 6 bases, leaving 12 bases between the germline ends. The germline CDR1 and CDR2 sequences are GTSNPN and SVGIG (reference sequence). This CDR3 has 14 residues. For the CDR3, the DNA is TGTGCCTGGAGTGTAACCCTTCTCCGCAATGAGCAGTTCTTC. This sequence encodes CAWSVTLLRNEQFF.

This clonotype came up many times. The chain couples TRBV15 to TRBJ2-7; D remains ambiguous. V lost 3 bases and J lost 5, with 14 bases in between. The germline V gene encodes CDR1 LNHNV and CDR2 YYDKDF (reference sequence). This CDR3 region has 14 residues. Written as DNA, the CDR3 is TGTGCCACCAGCAGCCGCCGGGTGGGGAACGAGCAGTACTTC. Translation gives CATSSRRVGNEQYF.